This entry describes one TCR beta chain. From the RT-PCR reads, TCRdb called clonotypes with MiXCR, one entry per CDR3 protein. The sample has 150,000 to 250,000 distinct CDR3 sequences; around two fifths are singletons. The sample originates from a study of patients and donors after allogeneic stem cell transplantation. There are 15 residues in the CDR3. Germline V gene data show CDR1 as DFQATT and CDR2 as SNEGSKA (reference sequence). V gave up 2 bases and J gave up 2 bases, with 14 bases separating them. This chain uses TRBV20-1 with TRBJ2-3; D may correspond to TRBD1 or TRBD2 (5 bases each). The clonotype comes from a human donor who was either an allogeneic HSCT recipient or a stem cell or donor lymphocyte infusion donor (not recorded which). It is not recorded whose cells these are; they may come from a transplant donor. The sequenced sample consisted of blood, either unsorted or a sorted T cell fraction (not recorded which). CDR3 coding DNA: TGCAGTGCTAGAAGTGGGGGAGCCCCCACAGATACGCAGTATTTT. This translates into CSARSGGAPTDTQYF.